This T cell receptor beta chain was obtained from a study of PD-L1 blockade in urothelial cancer. Study-level information: Patients commenced intravenous atezolizumab, 1,200 mg every 3 weeks, in the mid-2010s.

Trimming took 1 base from V and 6 from J; bases not matched to a gene: 12. The CDR3 length is 16 residues. Per germline, CDR1 SGHVS and CDR2 FQNEAQ. Sample time point: pretreatment peripheral blood. Disease in patients was locally advanced or metastatic urothelial carcinoma. Sampling of each patient yielded between 1 and 8 specimens, collected pretreatment and on-treatment. The assay was immunoSEQ multiplex PCR, and TCRdb's table has in-frame clones only and misses some. The sample holds 70,000 to 95,000 clones; about 89% are singletons and the top ten take over 0.95%. The chain carries TRBV7-8 and TRBJ2-7; TRBD1 matches at 7 bases. Sequencing was performed on PBMCs, taken around atezolizumab (anti-PD-L1) treatment. The clonotype was recovered from a woman aged 80 or over with urothelial cancer. The CDR3 here is CASSLVRVGGTGEQYF. CDR3 nucleotides: TGTGCCAGCAGCTTAGTAAGGGTAGGGGGCACGGGCGAGCAGTACTTC.